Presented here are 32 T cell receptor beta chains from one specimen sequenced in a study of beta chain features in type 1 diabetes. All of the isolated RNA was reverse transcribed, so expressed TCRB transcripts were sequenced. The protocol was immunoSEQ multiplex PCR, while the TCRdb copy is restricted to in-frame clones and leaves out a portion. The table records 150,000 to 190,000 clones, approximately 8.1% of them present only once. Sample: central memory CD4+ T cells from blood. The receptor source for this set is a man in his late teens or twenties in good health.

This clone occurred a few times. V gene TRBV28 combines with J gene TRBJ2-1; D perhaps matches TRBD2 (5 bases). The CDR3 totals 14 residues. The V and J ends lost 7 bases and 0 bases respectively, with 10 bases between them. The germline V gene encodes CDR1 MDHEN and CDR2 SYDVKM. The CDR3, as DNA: TGTGCCAGCAACGGACTGAGCTCCTACAATGAGCAGTTCTTC. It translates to CASNGLSSYNEQFF.

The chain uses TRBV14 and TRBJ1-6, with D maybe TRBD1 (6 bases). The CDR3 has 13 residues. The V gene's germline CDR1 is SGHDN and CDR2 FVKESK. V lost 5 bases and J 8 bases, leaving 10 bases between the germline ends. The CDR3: CASSARTDSPLHF. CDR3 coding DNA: TGTGCCAGCAGCGCAAGGACAGATTCACCCCTCCACTTT.

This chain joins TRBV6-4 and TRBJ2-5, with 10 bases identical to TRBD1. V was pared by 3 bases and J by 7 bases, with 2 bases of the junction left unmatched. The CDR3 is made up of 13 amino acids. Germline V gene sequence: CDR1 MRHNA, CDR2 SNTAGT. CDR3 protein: CASSEGQGGTQYF. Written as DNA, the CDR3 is TGTGCCAGCAGTGAAGGACAGGGGGGGACCCAGTACTTC.

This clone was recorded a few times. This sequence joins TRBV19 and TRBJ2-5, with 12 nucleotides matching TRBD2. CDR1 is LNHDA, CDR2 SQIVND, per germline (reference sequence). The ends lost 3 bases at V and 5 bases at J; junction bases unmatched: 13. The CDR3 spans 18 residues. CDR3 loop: CASSISLAGGPESETQYF. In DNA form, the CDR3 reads TGTGCCAGTAGTATTTCCCTAGCGGGAGGGCCGGAATCGGAGACCCAGTACTTC. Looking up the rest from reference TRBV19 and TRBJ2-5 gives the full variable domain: DGGITQSPKYLFRKEGQNVTLSCEQNLNHDAMYWYRQDPGQGLRLIYYSQIVNDFQKGDIAEGYSVSREKKESFPLTVTSAQKNPTAFYLCASSISLAGGPESETQYFGPGTRLLVL.

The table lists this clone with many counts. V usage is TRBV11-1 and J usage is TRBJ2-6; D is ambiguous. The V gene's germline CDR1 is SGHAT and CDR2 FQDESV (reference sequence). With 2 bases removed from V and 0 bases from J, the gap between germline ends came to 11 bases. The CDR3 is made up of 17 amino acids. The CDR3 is CASSLRVGGSGANVLTF. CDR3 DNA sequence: TGTGCCAGCAGCTTACGAGTCGGCGGCTCTGGGGCCAACGTCCTGACTTTC.

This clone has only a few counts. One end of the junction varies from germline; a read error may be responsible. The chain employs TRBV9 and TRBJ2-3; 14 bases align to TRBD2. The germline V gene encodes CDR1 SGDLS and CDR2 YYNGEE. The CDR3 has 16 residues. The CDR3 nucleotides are TGTGCCAGCAGCGTGGGGACTAGCGGGAGCAGAGATACGCAGTATTTT. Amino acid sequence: CASSVGTSGSRDTQYF.

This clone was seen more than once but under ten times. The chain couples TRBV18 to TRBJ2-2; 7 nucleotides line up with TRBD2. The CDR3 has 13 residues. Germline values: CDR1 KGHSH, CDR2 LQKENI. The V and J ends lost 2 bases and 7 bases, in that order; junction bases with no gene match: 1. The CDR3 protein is CASSPSGDGELFF. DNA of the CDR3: TGTGCCAGCTCACCAAGCGGGGACGGGGAGCTGTTTTTT.

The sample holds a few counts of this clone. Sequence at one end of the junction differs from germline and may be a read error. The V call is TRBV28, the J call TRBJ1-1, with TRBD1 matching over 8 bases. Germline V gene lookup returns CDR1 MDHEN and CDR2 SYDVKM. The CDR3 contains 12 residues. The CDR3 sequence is CTTGTGNTEAFF. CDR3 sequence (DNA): TGCACCACCGGGACAGGGAACACTGAAGCTTTCTTT.

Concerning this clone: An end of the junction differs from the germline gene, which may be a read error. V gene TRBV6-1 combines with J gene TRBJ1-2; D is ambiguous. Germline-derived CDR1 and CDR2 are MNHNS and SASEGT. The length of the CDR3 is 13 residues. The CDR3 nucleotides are TGTGCCAGCAGCGAAGCGGAGAACTATGGCTACACCTTC. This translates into CASSEAENYGYTF.

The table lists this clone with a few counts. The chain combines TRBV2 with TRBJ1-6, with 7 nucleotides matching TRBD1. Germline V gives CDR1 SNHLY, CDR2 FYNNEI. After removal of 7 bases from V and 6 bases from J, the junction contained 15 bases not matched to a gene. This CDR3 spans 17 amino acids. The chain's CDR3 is CASMPETGPLLNSPLHF. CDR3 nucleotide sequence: TGTGCCAGCATGCCAGAGACAGGGCCACTCCTTAATTCACCCCTCCACTTT.

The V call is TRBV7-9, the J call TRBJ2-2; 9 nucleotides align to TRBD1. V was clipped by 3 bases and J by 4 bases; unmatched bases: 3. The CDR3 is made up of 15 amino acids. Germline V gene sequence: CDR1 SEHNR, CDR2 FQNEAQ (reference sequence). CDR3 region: CASSLGQGGTGELFF. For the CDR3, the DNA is TGTGCCAGCAGCTTGGGACAGGGTGGCACCGGGGAGCTGTTTTTT. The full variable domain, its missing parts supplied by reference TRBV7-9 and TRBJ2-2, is DTGVSQNPRHKITKRGQNVTFRCDPISEHNRLYWYRQTLGQGPEFLTYFQNEAQLEKSRLLSDRFSAERPKGSFSTLEIQRTEQGDSAMYLCASSLGQGGTGELFFGEGSRLTVL.

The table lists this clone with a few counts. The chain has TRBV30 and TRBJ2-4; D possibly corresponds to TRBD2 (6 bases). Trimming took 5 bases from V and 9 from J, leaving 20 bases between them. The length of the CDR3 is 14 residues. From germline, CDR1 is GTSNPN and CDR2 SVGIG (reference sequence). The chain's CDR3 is CAWARLGTSGIQYF. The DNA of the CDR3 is TGTGCCTGGGCTCGTCTGGGGACTTCAGGCATTCAGTACTTC.

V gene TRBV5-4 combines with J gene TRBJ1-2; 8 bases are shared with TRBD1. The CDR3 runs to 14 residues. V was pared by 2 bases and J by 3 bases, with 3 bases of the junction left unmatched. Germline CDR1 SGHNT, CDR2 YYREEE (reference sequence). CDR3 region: CASSFQGADYGYTF. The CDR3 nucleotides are TGTGCCAGCAGCTTCCAGGGGGCCGACTATGGCTACACCTTC.

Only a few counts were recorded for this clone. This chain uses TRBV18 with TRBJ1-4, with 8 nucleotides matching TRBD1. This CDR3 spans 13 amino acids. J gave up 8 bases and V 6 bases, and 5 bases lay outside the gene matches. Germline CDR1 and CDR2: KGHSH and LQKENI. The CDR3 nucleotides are TGTGCCAGCTCCAGGGGGCAGGAGGAAAAACTGTTTTTT. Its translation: CASSRGQEEKLFF.

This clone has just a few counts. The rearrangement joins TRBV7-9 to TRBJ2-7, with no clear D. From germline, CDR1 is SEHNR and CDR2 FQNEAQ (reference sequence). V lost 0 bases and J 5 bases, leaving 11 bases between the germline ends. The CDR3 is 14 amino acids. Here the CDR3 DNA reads TGTGCCAGCAGCTTAGCGCATGCAGAGGACGAGCAGTACTTC. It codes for CASSLAHAEDEQYF.

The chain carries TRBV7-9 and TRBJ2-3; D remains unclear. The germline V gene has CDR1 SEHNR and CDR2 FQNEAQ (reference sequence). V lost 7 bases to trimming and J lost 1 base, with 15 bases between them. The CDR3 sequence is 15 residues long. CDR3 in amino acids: CASTLTLGGTDTQYF. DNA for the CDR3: TGTGCCAGCACTCTAACCCTCGGAGGCACAGATACGCAGTATTTT.

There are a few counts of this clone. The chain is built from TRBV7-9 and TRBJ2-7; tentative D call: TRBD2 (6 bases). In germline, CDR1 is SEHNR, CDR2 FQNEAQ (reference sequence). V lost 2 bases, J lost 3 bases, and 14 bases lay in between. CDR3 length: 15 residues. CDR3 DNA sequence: TGTGCCAGCAGCTTAAGTGGGGGGTATGGCTACGAGCAGTACTTC. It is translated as CASSLSGGYGYEQYF.

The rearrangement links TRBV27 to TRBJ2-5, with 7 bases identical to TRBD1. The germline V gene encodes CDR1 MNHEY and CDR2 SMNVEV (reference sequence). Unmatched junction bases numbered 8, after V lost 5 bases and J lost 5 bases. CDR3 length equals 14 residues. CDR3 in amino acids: CASSQTGLTETQYF. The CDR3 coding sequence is TGTGCCAGCAGTCAGACAGGGCTCACGGAGACCCAGTACTTC.

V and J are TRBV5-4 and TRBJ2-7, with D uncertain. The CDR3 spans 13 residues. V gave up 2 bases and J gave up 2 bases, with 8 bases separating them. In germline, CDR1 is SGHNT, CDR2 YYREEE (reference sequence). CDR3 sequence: CASSFIPPYEQYF. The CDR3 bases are TGTGCCAGCAGCTTTATTCCCCCCTACGAGCAGTACTTC. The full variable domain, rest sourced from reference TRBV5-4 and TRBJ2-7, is ETGVTQSPTHLIKTRGQQVTLRCSSQSGHNTVSWYQQALGQGPQFIFQYYREEENGRGNFPPRFSGLQFPNYSSELNVNALELDDSALYLCASSFIPPYEQYFGPGTRLTVT.

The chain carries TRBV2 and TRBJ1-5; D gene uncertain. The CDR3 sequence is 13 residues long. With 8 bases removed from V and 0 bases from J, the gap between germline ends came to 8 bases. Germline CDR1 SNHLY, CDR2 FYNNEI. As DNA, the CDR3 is TGTGCCAGCGCCAGAAATAGCAATCAGCCCCAGCATTTT. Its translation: CASARNSNQPQHF.

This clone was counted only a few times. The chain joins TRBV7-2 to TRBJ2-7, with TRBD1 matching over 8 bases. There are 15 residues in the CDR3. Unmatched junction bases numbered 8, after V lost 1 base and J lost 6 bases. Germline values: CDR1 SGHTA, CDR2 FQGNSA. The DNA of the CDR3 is TGTGCCAGCAGCTTAGAATTGACAGGGGTTCGCGAGCAGTACTTC. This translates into CASSLELTGVREQYF.

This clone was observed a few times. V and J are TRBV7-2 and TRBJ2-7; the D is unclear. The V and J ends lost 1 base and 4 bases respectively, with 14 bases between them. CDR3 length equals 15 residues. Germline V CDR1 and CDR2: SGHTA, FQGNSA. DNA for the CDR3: TGTGCCAGCAGCTTAGGCCCCTCTCCCCAGTACGAGCAGTACTTC. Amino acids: CASSLGPSPQYEQYF. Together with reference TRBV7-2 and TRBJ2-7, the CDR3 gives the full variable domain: GAGVSQSPSNKVTEKGKDVELRCDPISGHTALYWYRQSLGQGLEFLIYFQGNSAPDKSGLPSDRFSAERTGGSVSTLTIQRTQQEDSAVYLCASSLGPSPQYEQYFGPGTRLTVT.

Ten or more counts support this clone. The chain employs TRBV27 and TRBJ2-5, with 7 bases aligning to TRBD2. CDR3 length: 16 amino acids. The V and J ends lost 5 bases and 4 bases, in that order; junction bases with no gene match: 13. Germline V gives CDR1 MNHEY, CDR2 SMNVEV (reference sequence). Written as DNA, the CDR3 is TGTGCCAGCAGTCTCTCGACTAGCTCGCTTCCAGAGACCCAGTACTTC. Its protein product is CASSLSTSSLPETQYF.

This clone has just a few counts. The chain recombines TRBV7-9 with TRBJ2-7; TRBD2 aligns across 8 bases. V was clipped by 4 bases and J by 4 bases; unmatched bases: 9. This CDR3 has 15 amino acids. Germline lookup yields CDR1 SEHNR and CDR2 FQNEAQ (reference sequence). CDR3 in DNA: TGTGCCAGCAGCTCGCCACTAGCGGAAAGGTACGAGCAGTACTTC. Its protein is CASSSPLAERYEQYF.

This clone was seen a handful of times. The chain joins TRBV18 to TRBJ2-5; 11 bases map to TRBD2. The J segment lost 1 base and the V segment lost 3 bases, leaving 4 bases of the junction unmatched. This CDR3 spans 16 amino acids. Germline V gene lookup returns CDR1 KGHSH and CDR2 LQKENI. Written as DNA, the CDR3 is TGTGCCAGCTCACCCTCGACTAGCGGGGTCCAAGAGACCCAGTACTTC. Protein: CASSPSTSGVQETQYF.

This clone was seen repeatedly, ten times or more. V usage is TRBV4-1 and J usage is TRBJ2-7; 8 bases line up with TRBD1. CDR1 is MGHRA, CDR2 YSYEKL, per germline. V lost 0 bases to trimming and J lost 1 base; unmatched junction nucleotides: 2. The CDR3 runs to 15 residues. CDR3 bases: TGCGCCAGCAGCCAAGACAGGGGGCCATCCTACGAGCAGTACTTC. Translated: CASSQDRGPSYEQYF.

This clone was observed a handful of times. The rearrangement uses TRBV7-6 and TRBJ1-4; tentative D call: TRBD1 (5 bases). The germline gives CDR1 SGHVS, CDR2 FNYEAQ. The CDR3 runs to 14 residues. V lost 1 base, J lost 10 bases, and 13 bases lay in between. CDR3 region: CASSLGQGRVKLFF. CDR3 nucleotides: TGTGCCAGCAGCTTAGGTCAGGGCCGGGTAAAACTGTTTTTT.

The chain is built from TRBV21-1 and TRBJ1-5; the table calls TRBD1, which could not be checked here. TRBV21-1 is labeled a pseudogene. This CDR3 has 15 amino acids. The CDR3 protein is CASRAGDSEVQPQHF. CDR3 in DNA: TGTGCCAGCAGGGCAGGGGACAGCGAAGTCCAGCCCCAGCATTTT.

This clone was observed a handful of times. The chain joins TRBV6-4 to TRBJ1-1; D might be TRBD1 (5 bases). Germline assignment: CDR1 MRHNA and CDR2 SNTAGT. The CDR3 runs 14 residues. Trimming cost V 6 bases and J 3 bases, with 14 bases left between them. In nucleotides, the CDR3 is TGTGCCAGCAGGCGACAGCCCCGGGACACTGAAGCTTTCTTT. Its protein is CASRRQPRDTEAFF.

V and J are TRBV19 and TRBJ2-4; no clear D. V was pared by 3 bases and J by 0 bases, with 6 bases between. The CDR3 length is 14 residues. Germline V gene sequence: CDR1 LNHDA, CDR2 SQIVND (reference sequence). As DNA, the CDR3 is TGTGCCAGTAGTATCCCTCTAGCCAAAAACATTCAGTACTTC. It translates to CASSIPLAKNIQYF.

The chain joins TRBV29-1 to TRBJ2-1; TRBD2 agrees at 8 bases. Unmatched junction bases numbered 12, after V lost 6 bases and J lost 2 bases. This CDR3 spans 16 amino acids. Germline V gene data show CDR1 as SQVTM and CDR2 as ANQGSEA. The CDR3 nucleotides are TGCAGCGTCGGGGGTAGAGCGGGAGCCGCCTACAATGAGCAGTTCTTC. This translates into CSVGGRAGAAYNEQFF.

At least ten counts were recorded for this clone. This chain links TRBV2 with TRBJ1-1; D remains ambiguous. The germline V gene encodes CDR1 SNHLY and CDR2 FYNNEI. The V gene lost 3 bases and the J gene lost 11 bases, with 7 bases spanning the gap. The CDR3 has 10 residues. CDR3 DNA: TGTGCCAGCAGTGAGATGCGGGCTTTCTTT. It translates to CASSEMRAFF.